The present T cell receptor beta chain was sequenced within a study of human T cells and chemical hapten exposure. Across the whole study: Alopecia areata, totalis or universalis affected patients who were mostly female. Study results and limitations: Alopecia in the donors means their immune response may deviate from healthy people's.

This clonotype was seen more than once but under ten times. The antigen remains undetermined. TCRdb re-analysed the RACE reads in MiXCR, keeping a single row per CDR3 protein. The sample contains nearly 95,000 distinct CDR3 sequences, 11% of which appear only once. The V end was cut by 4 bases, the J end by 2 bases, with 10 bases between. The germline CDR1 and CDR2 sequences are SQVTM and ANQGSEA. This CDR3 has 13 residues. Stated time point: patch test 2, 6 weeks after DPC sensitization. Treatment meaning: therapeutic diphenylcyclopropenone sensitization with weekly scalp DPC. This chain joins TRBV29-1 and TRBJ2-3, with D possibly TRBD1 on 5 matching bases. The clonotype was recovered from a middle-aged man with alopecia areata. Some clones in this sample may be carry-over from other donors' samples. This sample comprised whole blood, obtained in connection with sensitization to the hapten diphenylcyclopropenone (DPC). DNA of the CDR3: TGCAGCGTTGGAAGGGGCAACACAGATACGCAGTATTTT. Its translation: CSVGRGNTDTQYF.